This TCR beta chain came from a study of immune heterogeneity within non-small cell lung tumors. About the research overall: Histology included a few squamous cell carcinomas, over 9 non-squamous carcinomas and 1 unspecified tumor.

Amplification of TCR beta CDR3 was performed by multiplex PCR with 32 V and 13 J primers. A single record per CDR3 protein comes from TCRdb applying MiXCR to the multiplex PCR reads. The sample records 14,000 to 15,000 distinct CDR3 sequences, approximately 26% being singletons. This clonotype was recorded once. The authors used approximately 600 ng of bulk tumor genomic DNA per sample as template. During surgery, several far-apart biopsies were obtained from every primary tumor. The study enrolled patients with untreated, newly diagnosed non-small cell lung cancer who underwent curative surgery. Samples were obtained from newly diagnosed non-small cell lung cancer patients who were having surgery with curative intent. This CDR3 spans 12 amino acids. Per the germline V gene, CDR1 is SNHLY and CDR2 is FYNNEI. Trimming took off 7 bases at V and 3 bases at J, with 9 bases between the two ends.

The specimen was lung tumor tissue. V and J are TRBV2 and TRBJ2-5; tentative D call: TRBD2 (6 bases). This clonotype originated in a middle-aged man with non-small cell lung cancer. The CDR3 protein is CASNGGKETQYF. CDR3 sequence (DNA): TGTGCCAGCAACGGCGGGAAAGAGACCCAGTACTTC.